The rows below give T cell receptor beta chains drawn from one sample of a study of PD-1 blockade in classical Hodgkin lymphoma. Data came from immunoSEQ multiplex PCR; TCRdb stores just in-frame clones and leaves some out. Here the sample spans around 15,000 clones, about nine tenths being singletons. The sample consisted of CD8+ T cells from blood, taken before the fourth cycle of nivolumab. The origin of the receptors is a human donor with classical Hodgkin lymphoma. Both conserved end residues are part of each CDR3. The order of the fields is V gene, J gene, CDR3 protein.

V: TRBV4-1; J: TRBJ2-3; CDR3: CASSPEALGQGPGTDTQYF
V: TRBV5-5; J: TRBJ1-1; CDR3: CASSWDSVAEAFF
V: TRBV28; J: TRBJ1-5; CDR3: CASSLIGTYQPQHF
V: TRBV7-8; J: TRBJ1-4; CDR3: CASTTDSANEKLFF
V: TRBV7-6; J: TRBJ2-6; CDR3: CASSLNPWLSSGANVLTF
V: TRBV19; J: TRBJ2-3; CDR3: CASSMAGTTDTQYF
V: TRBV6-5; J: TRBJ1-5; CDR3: CASGTALNQPQHF
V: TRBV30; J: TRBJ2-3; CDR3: CAWSAGLAVTDTQYF
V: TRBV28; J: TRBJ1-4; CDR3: CAITRTGDEKLFF
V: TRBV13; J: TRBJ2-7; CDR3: CASSLGTGSSYEQYF
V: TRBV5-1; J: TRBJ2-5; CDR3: CASSLSPGRGETQYF
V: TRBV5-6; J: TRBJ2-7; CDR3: CAQQVPAGGVRDYEQYF
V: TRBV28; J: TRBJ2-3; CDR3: CASSPLAGSTDTQYF
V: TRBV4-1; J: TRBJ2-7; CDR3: CASSQVSPLAGYEQYF
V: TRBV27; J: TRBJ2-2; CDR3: CASSLGQGTGELFF
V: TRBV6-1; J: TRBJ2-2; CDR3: CASSTHRGSTGELFF
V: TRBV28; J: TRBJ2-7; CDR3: CASSSRDLSYEQYF
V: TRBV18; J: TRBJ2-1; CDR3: CASSLVPSSYNEQFF
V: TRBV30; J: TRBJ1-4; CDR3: CAWTGRLATNEKLFF
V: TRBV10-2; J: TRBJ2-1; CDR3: CASSAGPSGGAYNEQFF
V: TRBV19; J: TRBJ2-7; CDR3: CASSIESGGLAREQYF
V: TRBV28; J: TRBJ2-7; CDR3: CASSLSGVTEEQYF
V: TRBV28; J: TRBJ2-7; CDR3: CASNPAHRNNYEQYF
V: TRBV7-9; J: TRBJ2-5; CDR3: CASSFAGLQETQYF
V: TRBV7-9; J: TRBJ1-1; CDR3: CASSKGTTRAFF
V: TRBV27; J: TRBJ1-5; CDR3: CASSLLGTGVSNQPQHF
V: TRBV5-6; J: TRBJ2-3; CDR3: CASSLAKWTDRFTDTQYF
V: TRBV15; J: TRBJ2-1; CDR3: CATSREGGLGVNEQFF
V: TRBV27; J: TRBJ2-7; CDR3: CASRQGRYYEQYF
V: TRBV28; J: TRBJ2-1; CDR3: CASSFGRNEQFF
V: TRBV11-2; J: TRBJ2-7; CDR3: CASSLDSDEQYF
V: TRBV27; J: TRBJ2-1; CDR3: CASSLWGGSWDNEQFF
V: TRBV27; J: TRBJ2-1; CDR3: CASSPGTSTYEQFF
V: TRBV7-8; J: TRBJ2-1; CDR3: CASSITPVSCNEQFF